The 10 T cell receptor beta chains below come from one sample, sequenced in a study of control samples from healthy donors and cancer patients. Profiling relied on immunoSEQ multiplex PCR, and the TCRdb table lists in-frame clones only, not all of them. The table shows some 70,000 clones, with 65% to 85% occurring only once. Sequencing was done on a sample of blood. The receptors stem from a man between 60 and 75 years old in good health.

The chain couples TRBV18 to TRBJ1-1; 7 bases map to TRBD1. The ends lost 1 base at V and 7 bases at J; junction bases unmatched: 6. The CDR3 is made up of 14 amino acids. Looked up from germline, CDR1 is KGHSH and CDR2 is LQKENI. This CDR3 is CASSPLAGGYEAFF. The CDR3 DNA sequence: TGTGCCAGCTCACCACTGGCAGGGGGATATGAAGCTTTCTTT.

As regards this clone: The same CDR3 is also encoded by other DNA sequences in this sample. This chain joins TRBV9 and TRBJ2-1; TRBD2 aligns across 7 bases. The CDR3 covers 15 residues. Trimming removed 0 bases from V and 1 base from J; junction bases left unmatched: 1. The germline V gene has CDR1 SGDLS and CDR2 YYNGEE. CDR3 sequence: CASSVAGGSYNEQFF. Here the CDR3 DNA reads TGTGCCAGCAGCGTAGCGGGAGGTTCCTACAATGAGCAGTTCTTC.

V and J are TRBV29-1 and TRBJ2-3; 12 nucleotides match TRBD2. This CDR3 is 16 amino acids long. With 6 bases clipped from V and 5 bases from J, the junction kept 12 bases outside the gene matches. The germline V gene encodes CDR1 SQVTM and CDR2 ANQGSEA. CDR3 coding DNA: TGCAGCGTCTCCCACGGACTAGCGGGATTGTTAGATACGCAGTATTTT. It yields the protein CSVSHGLAGLLDTQYF.

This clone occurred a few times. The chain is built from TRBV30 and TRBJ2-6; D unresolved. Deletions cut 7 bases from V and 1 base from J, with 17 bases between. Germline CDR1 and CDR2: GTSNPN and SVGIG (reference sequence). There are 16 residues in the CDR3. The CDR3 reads CAFHSGLGSGANVLTF. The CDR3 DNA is TGTGCCTTCCACAGTGGGCTAGGGTCTGGGGCCAACGTCCTGACTTTC.

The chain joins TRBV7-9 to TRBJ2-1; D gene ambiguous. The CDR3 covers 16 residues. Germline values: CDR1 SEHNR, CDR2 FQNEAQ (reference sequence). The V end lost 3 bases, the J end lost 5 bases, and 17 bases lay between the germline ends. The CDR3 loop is CASSFVREAPHNEQFF. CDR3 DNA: TGTGCCAGCAGCTTTGTAAGAGAGGCCCCCCACAATGAGCAGTTCTTC.

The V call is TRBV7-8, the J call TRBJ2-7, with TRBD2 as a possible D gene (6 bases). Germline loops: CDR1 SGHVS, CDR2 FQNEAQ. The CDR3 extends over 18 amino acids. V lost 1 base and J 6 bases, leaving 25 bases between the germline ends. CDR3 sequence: CASSLDLASANPSGEQYF. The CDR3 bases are TGTGCCAGCAGCTTAGACTTGGCTAGCGCCAACCCTTCGGGCGAGCAGTACTTC.

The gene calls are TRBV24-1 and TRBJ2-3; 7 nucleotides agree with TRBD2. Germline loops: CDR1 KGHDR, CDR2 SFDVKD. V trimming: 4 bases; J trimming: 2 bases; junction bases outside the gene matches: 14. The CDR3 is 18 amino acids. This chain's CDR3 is CATSDHRLRGGFTDTQYF. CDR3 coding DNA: TGTGCCACCAGTGACCATAGATTGAGGGGAGGGTTCACAGATACGCAGTATTTT.

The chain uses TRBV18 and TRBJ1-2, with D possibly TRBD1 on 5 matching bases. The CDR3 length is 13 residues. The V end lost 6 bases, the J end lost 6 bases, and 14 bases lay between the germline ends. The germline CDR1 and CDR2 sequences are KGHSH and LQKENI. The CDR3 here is CASSLTEADGYTF. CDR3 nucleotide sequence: TGTGCCAGCTCCCTGACAGAAGCGGATGGCTACACCTTC.

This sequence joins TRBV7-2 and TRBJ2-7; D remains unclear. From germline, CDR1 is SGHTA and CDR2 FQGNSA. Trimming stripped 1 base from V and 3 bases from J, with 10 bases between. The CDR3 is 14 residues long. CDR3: CASSLGLEGYEQYF. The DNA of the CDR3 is TGTGCCAGCAGCTTAGGGCTGGAAGGCTACGAGCAGTACTTC.

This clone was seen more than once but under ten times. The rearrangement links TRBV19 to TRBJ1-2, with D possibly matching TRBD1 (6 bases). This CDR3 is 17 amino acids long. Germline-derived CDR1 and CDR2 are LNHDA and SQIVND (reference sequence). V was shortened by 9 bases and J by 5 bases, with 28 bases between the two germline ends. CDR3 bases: TGTGCCAGCAGCGTTGTCTCAACAGGGCACCGGTCGTATGGCTACACCTTC. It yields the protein CASSVVSTGHRSYGYTF.